These T cell receptor beta chains were read from a single sample in a study of healthy donors' naive CD4 and CD8 T cells. Each CDR3 protein gets one entry after TCRdb re-called the reads with MiXCR. Here the sample spans 150,000 to 200,000 distinct CDR3 sequences, 65% to 75% being singletons. Sequenced input: naive CD4+ and CD8+ T cells sorted from blood, pooled from several donors. The receptors stem from a pool of human donors in good health; the sample pools cells from several healthy donors. Both conserved end residues are part of each CDR3. D genes are given only for firm matches. Clone sizes are given selectively: once, few, many, or a class where the clone is expanded.

v_call	d_call	clone_size	j_call	cdr3_nt	cdr3_aa
TRBV29-1	TRBD2	.	TRBJ2-7	TGCAGCGTTGCAGGAGCGGGAGGAAACGAGCAGTACTTC	CSVAGAGGNEQYF
TRBV27	.	.	TRBJ2-1	TGTGCCAGCAGTTCCCCTAGCAGTAACTCCTACAATGAGCAGTTCTTC	CASSSPSSNSYNEQFF
TRBV6-5	TRBD1	.	TRBJ2-3	TGTGCCAGCAGTACCGGACAGGGCGAGGGCCCAGATACGCAGTATTTT	CASSTGQGEGPDTQYF
TRBV27	TRBD2	.	TRBJ2-5	TGTGCCAGCAGTCCGCGGCTAGCGGTAGGAGAGACCCAGTACTTC	CASSPRLAVGETQYF
TRBV29-1	TRBD2	.	TRBJ2-1	TGCAGCGTTGAAGGGTGGCTAGCGGGGGAAGGAGACTACAATGAGCAGTTCTTC	CSVEGWLAGEGDYNEQFF
TRBV6-2/TRBV6-3	.	.	TRBJ1-5	TGTGCCAGCAGTTATCCCGGACGGCGGCAATATAGCAATCAGCCCCAGCATTTT	CASSYPGRRQYSNQPQHF
TRBV6-5	.	.	TRBJ2-1	TGTGCCAGCAGCCCGGGACGGACTCATAATGAGCAGTTCTTC	CASSPGRTHNEQFF
TRBV18	TRBD2	.	TRBJ2-3	TGTGCCAGCTCACCAACTAGCGGGAGTACAGATACGCAGTATTTT	CASSPTSGSTDTQYF
TRBV19	.	.	TRBJ1-1	TGTGCCAGTAGAGACAGGCACACTGAAGCTTTCTTT	CASRDRHTEAFF
TRBV29-1	.	.	TRBJ1-5	TGCAGCGTGATACTACAGGGTGTTAGCAATCAGCCCCAGCATTTT	CSVILQGVSNQPQHF
TRBV27	.	.	TRBJ1-3	TGTGCCAGCAGTGGGACTGCGTCTGGAAACACCATATATTTT	CASSGTASGNTIYF
TRBV2	TRBD1	.	TRBJ2-7	TGTGCCAGCAGGTACAGGGGATTGAGCTCCTACGAGCAGTACTTC	CASRYRGLSSYEQYF
TRBV7-2	.	.	TRBJ2-3	TGTGCCAGCAGCTTAATGGGAGATACGCAGTATTTT	CASSLMGDTQYF
TRBV6-2/TRBV6-3	.	.	TRBJ1-1	TGTGCCAGCATCAGCCGGGACCGTGAAGCTTTCTTT	CASISRDREAFF
TRBV29-1	.	.	TRBJ1-1	TGCAGCGGGTGGGAGGGGAACACTGAAGCTTTCTTT	CSGWEGNTEAFF
TRBV6-4	.	.	TRBJ2-2	TGTGCCAGCGGGAGATCCGGGGAGCTGTTTTTT	CASGRSGELFF
TRBV29-1	TRBD2	once	TRBJ2-1	TGCAGCGTTAGGGCTAGCGGGGGATACAATGAGCAGTTCTTC	CSVRASGGYNEQFF
TRBV20-1	.	.	TRBJ1-5	TGCAGTGCTAGGGTCCAAAGGAATCAGCCCCAGCATTTT	CSARVQRNQPQHF
TRBV6-1	.	.	TRBJ1-1	TGTGCCAGCAGTGCCCGAGGCACTGAAGCTTTCTTT	CASSARGTEAFF
TRBV19	.	once	TRBJ2-5	TGTGCCAGTAGAGACACTCCTCGCGTGGAGACCCAGTACTTC	CASRDTPRVETQYF
TRBV12-5	.	.	TRBJ1-1	TGTGCTAGTGGTTTGGAGCAGGAGGGGCCGGGTGAAGCTTTCTTT	CASGLEQEGPGEAFF
TRBV19	.	.	TRBJ1-2	TGTGCCAGTAGCACCCTGGCGGCAGGGGCTGATGACTACACCTTC	CASSTLAAGADDYTF
TRBV29-1	TRBD1	.	TRBJ2-1	TGCAGCGTCGGACGAGGACAGGGGTACAATGAGCAGTTCTTC	CSVGRGQGYNEQFF
TRBV6-5	TRBD2	.	TRBJ2-7	TGTGCCAGCAGTAAACGGACTAGCGGGAGTGTCAACGAGCAGTACTTC	CASSKRTSGSVNEQYF
TRBV7-8	.	few	TRBJ2-7	TGTGCCAGCAGCTTAATGAGGAGCTCCTACGAGCAGTACTTC	CASSLMRSSYEQYF
TRBV12-3/TRBV12-4	TRBD2	.	TRBJ2-1	TGTGCCAGCAGCCCCGGGACTAGCGGGAGCGGGTTAGTGAATGAGCAGTTCTTC	CASSPGTSGSGLVNEQFF
TRBV29-1	.	few	TRBJ1-6	TGCAGCGTGAGGACGGGGACTAATTCACCCCTCCACTTT	CSVRTGTNSPLHF
TRBV29-1	TRBD1	.	TRBJ2-2	TGCAGCGTCGACCCTCAGGGGGCCGGCGGGGAGCTGTTTTTT	CSVDPQGAGGELFF
TRBV6-5	.	few	TRBJ2-7	TGTGCCAGCAGTTACTCCCTCTCAACGGGCGAGCAGTACTTC	CASSYSLSTGEQYF
TRBV30	.	.	TRBJ1-2	TGTGCCTGGAGTGGAGGGTTATGGTATGGCTACACCTTC	CAWSGGLWYGYTF
TRBV5-1	TRBD1	.	TRBJ2-6	TGCGCCAGCAGCTTCGCAGGGGGCTCGGGGGCCAACGTCCTGACTTTC	CASSFAGGSGANVLTF
TRBV6-5	.	.	TRBJ1-5	TGTGCCAGCAGTTACCGCCGCGGAGGGTCTAGCAATCAGCCCCAGCATTTT	CASSYRRGGSSNQPQHF
TRBV5-5	.	.	TRBJ1-1	TGTGCCAGCAGCTTACTCACTATGAACACTGAAGCTTTCTTT	CASSLLTMNTEAFF
TRBV6-2/TRBV6-3	TRBD1	.	TRBJ2-7	TGTGCCAGCAGTGCCCCCGGACAGGTTTTCTACGAGCAGTACTTC	CASSAPGQVFYEQYF
TRBV30	.	.	TRBJ1-5	TGTGCCTGGAGTGGGACCTGGAATCAGCCCCAGCATTTT	CAWSGTWNQPQHF
TRBV5-1	.	.	TRBJ1-1	TGCGCCAGCAGCTTGGTGTTAGGGAACACTGAAGCTTTCTTT	CASSLVLGNTEAFF
TRBV28	.	.	TRBJ2-3	TGTGCCAGCAGTTTCCGGGGAAGGGCAGATACGCAGTATTTT	CASSFRGRADTQYF
TRBV29-1	.	.	TRBJ2-7	TGCAGCGCGGGGGGACACCGCTACGAGCAGTACTTC	CSAGGHRYEQYF
TRBV29-1	.	.	TRBJ1-2	TGCAGCGTTGACTCCATAGGTGGGGGGACGGAAAGCTATGGCTACACCTTC	CSVDSIGGGTESYGYTF
TRBV27	.	.	TRBJ2-5	TGTGCCAGCGGACGGTTCCAAGAGACCCAGTACTTC	CASGRFQETQYF
TRBV6-2/TRBV6-3	.	.	TRBJ2-2	TGTGCCAGCAGTTACGGCAGGGAGCTGTTTTTT	CASSYGRELFF
TRBV29-1	.	.	TRBJ1-1	TGCAGCGTTGAAGATGGGCGTGGGGGGAGGACTGAAGCTTTCTTT	CSVEDGRGGRTEAFF
TRBV5-5	.	.	TRBJ1-2	TGTGCCAGCAGCTTGGAAGGGGGGAACTATGGCTACACCTTC	CASSLEGGNYGYTF
TRBV5-6	.	.	TRBJ2-7	TGTGCCAGCAGCTTGGAACACAACAACTTCCACTCCTACGAGCAGTACTTC	CASSLEHNNFHSYEQYF
TRBV2	.	.	TRBJ2-1	TGTGCCACAGAAAGAACAGGGTCAGGCTCCCTTGAGCAGTTCTTC	CATERTGSGSLEQFF
TRBV5-1	TRBD1	.	TRBJ1-1	TGTGCCAGCAGCCAACAGGGGCCGTACACTGAAGCTTTCTTT	CASSQQGPYTEAFF
TRBV27	TRBD2	.	TRBJ2-3	TGCGCCAGCAGTTCTCAGCGGGAGACAGATACGCAGTATTTT	CASSSQRETDTQYF